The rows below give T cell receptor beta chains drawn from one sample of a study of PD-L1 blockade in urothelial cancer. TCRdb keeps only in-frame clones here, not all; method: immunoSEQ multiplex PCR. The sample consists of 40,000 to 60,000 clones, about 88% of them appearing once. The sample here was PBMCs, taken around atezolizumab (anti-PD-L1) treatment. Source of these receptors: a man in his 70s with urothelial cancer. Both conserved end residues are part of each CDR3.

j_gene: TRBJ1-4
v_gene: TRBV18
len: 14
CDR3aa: CASSGATTNEKLFF

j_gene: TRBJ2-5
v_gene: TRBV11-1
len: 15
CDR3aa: CASGGRDRGQETQYF

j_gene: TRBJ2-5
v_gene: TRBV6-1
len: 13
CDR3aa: CASSWRAEETQYF

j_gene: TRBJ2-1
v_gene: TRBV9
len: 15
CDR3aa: CASSVRQGNGGEQFF

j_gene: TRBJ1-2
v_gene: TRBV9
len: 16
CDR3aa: CASSATLQAANYGYTF

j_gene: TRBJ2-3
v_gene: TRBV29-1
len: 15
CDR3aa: CSVESGGAPADTQYF

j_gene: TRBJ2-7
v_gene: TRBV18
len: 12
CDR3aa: CASSPESHEQYF

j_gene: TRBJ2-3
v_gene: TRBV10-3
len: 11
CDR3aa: CAINRGNTQYF

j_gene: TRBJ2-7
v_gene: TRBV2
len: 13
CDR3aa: CASHSSGSREQYF

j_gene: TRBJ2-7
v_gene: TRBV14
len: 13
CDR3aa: CASSSLTGYEQYF

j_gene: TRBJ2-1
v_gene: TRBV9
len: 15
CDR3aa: CASSVVGGSYNEQFF

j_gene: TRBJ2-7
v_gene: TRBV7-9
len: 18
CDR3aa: CASSRRGTGDLFPYEQYF

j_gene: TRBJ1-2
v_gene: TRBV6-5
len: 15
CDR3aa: CASRRQGEISMGYTF

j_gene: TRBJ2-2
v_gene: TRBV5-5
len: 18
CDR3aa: CASSYFGGAGGPTGELFF

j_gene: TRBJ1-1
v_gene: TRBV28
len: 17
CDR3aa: CASSLPGTVFMNTEAFF

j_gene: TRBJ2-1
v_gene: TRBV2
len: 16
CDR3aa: CASSSLGLAGYNEQFF

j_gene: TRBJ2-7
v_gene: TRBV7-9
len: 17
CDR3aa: CASSSIFRTGGIDEQYF

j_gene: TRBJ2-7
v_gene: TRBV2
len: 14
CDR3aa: CASSPGGFRYEQYF

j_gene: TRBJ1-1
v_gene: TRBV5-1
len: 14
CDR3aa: CASSQQGAETEAFF

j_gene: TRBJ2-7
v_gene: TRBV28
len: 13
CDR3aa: CASSTQRTGEQYF

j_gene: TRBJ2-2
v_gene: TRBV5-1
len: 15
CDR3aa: CASSLVQTGTGELFF

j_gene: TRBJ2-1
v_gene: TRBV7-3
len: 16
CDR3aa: CASSLENRGYYNEQFF

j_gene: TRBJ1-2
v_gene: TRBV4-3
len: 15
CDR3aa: CASSQDNYNNYGYTF

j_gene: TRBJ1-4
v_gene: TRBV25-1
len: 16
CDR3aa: CASSEYFGGSNEKLFF

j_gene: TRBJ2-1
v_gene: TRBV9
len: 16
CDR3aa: CASSGLSGNSYNEQFF

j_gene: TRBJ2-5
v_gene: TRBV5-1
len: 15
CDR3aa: CASSLNGQGKMTQYF

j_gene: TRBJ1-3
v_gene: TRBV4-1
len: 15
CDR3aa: CASSQVRQLGNTIYF

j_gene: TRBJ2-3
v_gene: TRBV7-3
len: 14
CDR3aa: CASSLRQSTDTQYF

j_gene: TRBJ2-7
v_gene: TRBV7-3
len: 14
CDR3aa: CASSFGPSSYEQYF

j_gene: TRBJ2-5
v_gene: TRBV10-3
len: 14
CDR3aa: CAISPRGGQETQYF

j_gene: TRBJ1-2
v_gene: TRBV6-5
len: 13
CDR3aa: CASCTVDRGGYTF

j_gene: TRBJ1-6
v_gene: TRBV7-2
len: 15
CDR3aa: CASSFFQANNSPLHF

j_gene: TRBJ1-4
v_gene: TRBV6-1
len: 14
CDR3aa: CASSDRFLNEKLFF

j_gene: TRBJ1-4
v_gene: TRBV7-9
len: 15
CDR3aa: CASSFTTGGVEKLFF

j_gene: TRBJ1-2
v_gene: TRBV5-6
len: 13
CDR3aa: CASSLQGIYGYTF

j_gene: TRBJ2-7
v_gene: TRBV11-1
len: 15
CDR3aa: CASSLGLAGVSEQYF

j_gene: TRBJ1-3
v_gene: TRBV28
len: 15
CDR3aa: CASSLRGGTGNTIYF

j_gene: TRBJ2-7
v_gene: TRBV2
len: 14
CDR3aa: CASLRGQGADEQYF

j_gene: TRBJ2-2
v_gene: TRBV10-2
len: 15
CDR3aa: CASSRYRGFTGELFF

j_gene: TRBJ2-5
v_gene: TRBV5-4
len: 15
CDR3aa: CASSLRRGAQETQYF

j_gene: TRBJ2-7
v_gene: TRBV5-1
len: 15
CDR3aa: CASSWGTSGSGEQYF

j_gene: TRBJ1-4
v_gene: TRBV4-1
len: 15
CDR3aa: CASSQGTGGNEKLFF

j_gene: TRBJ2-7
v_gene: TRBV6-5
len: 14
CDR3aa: CASSYDGSRNEQYF